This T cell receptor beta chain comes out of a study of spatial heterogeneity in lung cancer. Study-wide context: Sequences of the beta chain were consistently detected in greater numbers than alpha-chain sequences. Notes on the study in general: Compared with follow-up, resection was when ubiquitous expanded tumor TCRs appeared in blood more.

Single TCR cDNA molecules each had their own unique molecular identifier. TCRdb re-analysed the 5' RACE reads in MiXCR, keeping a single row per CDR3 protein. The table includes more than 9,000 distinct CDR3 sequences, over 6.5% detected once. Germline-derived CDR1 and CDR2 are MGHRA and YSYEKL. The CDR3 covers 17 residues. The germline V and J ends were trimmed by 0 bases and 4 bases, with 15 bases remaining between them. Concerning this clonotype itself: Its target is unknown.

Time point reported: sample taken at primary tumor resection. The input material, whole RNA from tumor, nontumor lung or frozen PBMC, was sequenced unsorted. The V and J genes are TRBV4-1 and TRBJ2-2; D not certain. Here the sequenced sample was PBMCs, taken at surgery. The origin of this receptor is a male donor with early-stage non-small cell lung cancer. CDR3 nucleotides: TGCGCCAGCAGCCAAGAGGGCCGTACATCCCTCACCGGGGAGCTGTTTTTT. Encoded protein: CASSQEGRTSLTGELFF.